These T cell receptor beta chains were read from a single sample in a study of cytomegalovirus exposure and HLA in healthy donors. The table came from immunoSEQ multiplex PCR; TCRdb's copy has only in-frame clones and leaves some out. The data show fewer than 90,000 clones, roughly 80% seen once. The sequencing sample was made of PBMCs. These receptors were obtained from a woman between 35 and 50 years old in good health and CMV-seropositive. Each CDR3 is given with its conserved first and last residue. Fields, in order: V gene, J gene, D gene, clone size, CDR3 protein, CDR3 DNA. The D gene is left open where the match is weak. Not every row has a clone size; where given, it reads once, few, many or a size class.

TRBV11-2	TRBJ2-7	NA	NA	CASSRELAYSSYEQYF	TGTGCCAGCAGCCGCGAGCTAGCGTACAGCTCCTACGAGCAGTACTTC
TRBV7-3	TRBJ1-5	NA	NA	CASSLKYRGSNSIQPQHF	TGTGCCAGCAGCTTAAAATATAGGGGATCCAATTCTATTCAGCCCCAGCATTTT
TRBV25-1	TRBJ1-2	TRBD1	few	CASSGFGTGSVSYTF	TGTGCCAGCAGTGGCTTCGGGACAGGGAGTGTGAGCTACACCTTC
TRBV5-1	TRBJ1-2	TRBD1	NA	CASSFETGANYGYTF	TGCGCCAGCAGCTTTGAGACAGGGGCTAACTATGGCTACACCTTC
TRBV19	TRBJ1-4	NA	NA	CASSIDAGRGEKLFF	TGTGCCAGTAGTATAGACGCCGGAAGGGGTGAAAAACTGTTTTTT
TRBV7-2	TRBJ1-2	TRBD1	NA	CASSPRITSGGGYTF	TGTGCCAGCAGCCCCAGGATTACATCAGGGGGTGGCTACACCTTC
TRBV7-2	TRBJ2-3	TRBD2	NA	CASSLRGSGGYKSTDTQYF	TGTGCCAGCAGCTTAAGGGGTAGCGGGGGGTATAAATCCACAGATACGCAGTATTTT
TRBV19	TRBJ2-7	TRBD1	NA	CASSIAHTGDEQYF	TGTGCCAGTAGTATAGCCCATACAGGGGACGAGCAGTACTTC
TRBV6-1	TRBJ2-1	NA	NA	CASIDWGGGNEQFF	TGTGCCAGCATCGACTGGGGGGGCGGCAATGAGCAGTTCTTC
TRBV10-1	TRBJ2-3	TRBD1	NA	CASSPGQGPDTQYF	TGCGCCAGCAGTCCGGGACAGGGACCAGATACGCAGTATTTT
TRBV28	TRBJ2-7	NA	NA	CASSPFLEFYEQYF	TGTGCCAGCAGCCCCTTCCTTGAGTTCTACGAGCAGTACTTC
TRBV30	TRBJ2-5	NA	NA	CAWSVARKTQETQYF	TGTGCCTGGAGTGTCGCCAGGAAGACCCAAGAGACCCAGTACTTC
TRBV5-1	TRBJ2-7	TRBD1	NA	CASSGTGASYEQYF	TGCGCCAGCTCCGGGACAGGGGCATCCTACGAGCAGTACTTC
TRBV9	TRBJ1-1	NA	NA	CASSVGQSRLSQAFF	TGTGCCAGCAGCGTAGGCCAATCGCGGCTATCCCAGGCTTTCTTT
TRBV7-8	TRBJ2-1	TRBD2	NA	CASSLESASGRVLGREQFF	TGTGCCAGCAGCTTAGAATCGGCTAGCGGGAGGGTTCTTGGGCGGGAGCAGTTCTTC
TRBV2	TRBJ2-1	TRBD2	NA	CASSAGGTMIDEQFF	TGTGCCAGCAGTGCCGGCGGGACTATGATCGATGAGCAGTTCTTC
TRBV7-7	TRBJ2-3	TRBD1	once	CASSLTGVDTQYF	TGTGCTAGCAGCTTAACAGGGGTAGATACGCAGTATTTT
TRBV15	TRBJ2-7	NA	NA	CATSRALGSEQYF	TGTGCCACCAGCAGAGCCCTCGGGAGCGAGCAGTACTTC
TRBV4-3	TRBJ2-2	NA	NA	CASSPTLSRELFF	TGCGCCAGCAGCCCAACTCTGTCCCGGGAGCTGTTTTTT
TRBV13	TRBJ2-7	NA	NA	CASSLESERNTYEQYF	TGTGCCAGCAGCTTGGAGTCTGAGCGCAACACCTACGAGCAGTACTTC
TRBV10-3	TRBJ2-1	TRBD1	NA	CAISESTTGGPRWFF	TGTGCCATCAGTGAGTCGACAACAGGGGGACCGAGGTGGTTCTTC
TRBV5-8	TRBJ2-2	TRBD2	NA	CASSLGLAWTGELFF	TGTGCCAGCAGCTTGGGACTAGCCTGGACCGGGGAGCTGTTTTTT
TRBV7-2	TRBJ2-1	TRBD2	NA	CASRLGTSGYNEQFF	TGTGCCAGCAGACTGGGGACTAGCGGCTACAATGAGCAGTTCTTC
TRBV28	TRBJ2-7	NA	NA	CASSFAKYGTSYEQYF	TGTGCCAGCAGCTTTGCCAAATACGGGACTTCCTACGAGCAGTACTTC
TRBV11-2	TRBJ1-4	NA	NA	CASSLGVGSLGF	TGTGCCAGCAGCTTAGGGGTGGGCAGCCTCGGATTT
TRBV4-1	TRBJ1-2	TRBD1	few	CASSQDRTGVYTF	TGCGCCAGCAGCCAAGATCGCACAGGGGTCTACACCTTC
TRBV28	TRBJ2-6	NA	NA	CASSLYLSGANVLTF	TGTGCCAGCAGTTTATATCTCTCTGGGGCCAACGTCCTGACTTTC
TRBV4-1	TRBJ1-2	NA	NA	CASSQEFTGPHGYTF	TGCGCCAGCAGCCAAGAGTTTACAGGGCCGCATGGCTACACCTTC
TRBV6-5	TRBJ1-1	NA	NA	CASSLRGTEAFF	TGTGCCAGCAGTTTACGGGGCACTGAAGCTTTCTTT
TRBV29-1	TRBJ1-2	NA	NA	CSVEGGASPYGYTF	TGCAGCGTTGAGGGGGGGGCCTCCCCCTATGGCTACACCTTC
TRBV5-4	TRBJ1-6	NA	NA	CASSLAGLGSYNSPLHF	TGTGCCAGCAGCTTGGCAGGGCTAGGCTCCTATAATTCACCCCTCCACTTT
TRBV5-6	TRBJ1-5	NA	NA	CASSLAGGHQPQHF	TGTGCCAGCAGCTTGGCGGGGGGCCACCAGCCCCAGCATTTT
TRBV2	TRBJ2-1	TRBD1	NA	CASSLQGEINEQFF	TGTGCCAGCAGTTTACAGGGGGAAATCAATGAGCAGTTCTTC
TRBV29-1	TRBJ1-2	NA	NA	CSVEGLDGYTF	TGCAGCGTTGAAGGTCTCGATGGCTACACCTTC
TRBV7-2	TRBJ1-4	TRBD1	NA	CASRRTGVATNEKLFF	TGTGCCAGCAGAAGGACAGGGGTTGCAACTAATGAAAAACTGTTTTTT
TRBV18	TRBJ1-4	NA	once	CASSPQGRHEKLFF	TGTGCCAGCTCACCTCAGGGCCGTCATGAAAAACTGTTTTTT
TRBV10-3	TRBJ2-7	NA	NA	CATHGSSYEQYF	TGTGCCACCCACGGGAGCTCCTACGAGCAGTACTTC
TRBV19	TRBJ2-3	TRBD1	NA	CASSISLTGDRTDTQYF	TGTGCCAGTAGTATCAGTCTCACAGGGGACCGCACAGATACGCAGTATTTT
TRBV7-9	TRBJ2-1	NA	NA	CASSLMEGAQFF	TGTGCCAGCAGCTTAATGGAGGGTGCGCAGTTCTTC
TRBV5-6	TRBJ1-4	NA	NA	CASSLGQLNEKLFF	TGTGCCAGCAGCTTGGGACAGCTTAATGAAAAACTGTTTTTT
TRBV29-1	TRBJ2-1	NA	few	CSVARETYNEQFF	TGCAGCGTTGCACGGGAGACATACAATGAGCAGTTCTTC
TRBV15	TRBJ2-3	TRBD2	NA	CATSRDSGGADTQYF	TGTGCCACCAGCAGAGATTCCGGGGGGGCAGATACGCAGTATTTT
TRBV7-6	TRBJ2-7	TRBD1	NA	CASSHLTTGDEGEQYF	TGTGCCAGCAGCCATCTTACTACAGGGGACGAAGGCGAGCAGTACTTC
TRBV14	TRBJ1-2	NA	once	CASSQIQFNYGYTF	TGTGCCAGCAGCCAAATACAGTTTAACTATGGCTACACCTTC
TRBV5-4	TRBJ2-1	TRBD2	few	CASTSGGALLSEQFF	TGTGCCAGCACCTCCGGGGGGGCCCTTTTAAGCGAGCAGTTCTTC
TRBV9	TRBJ2-1	TRBD2	NA	CASSVGGSGGATYNEQFF	TGTGCCAGCAGCGTAGGGGGTAGCGGGGGGGCAACCTACAATGAGCAGTTCTTC
TRBV11-3	TRBJ2-1	NA	NA	CASSRGGSSKNEQFF	TGTGCCAGCAGCCGAGGTGGGTCCAGTAAAAATGAGCAGTTCTTC
TRBV20-1	TRBJ2-4	NA	NA	CSGMRRGIQYF	TGCAGTGGAATGAGACGGGGCATTCAGTACTTC
TRBV2	TRBJ1-2	NA	NA	CASSEAPVYGYTF	TGTGCCAGCAGTGAAGCACCAGTTTATGGCTACACCTTC
TRBV2	TRBJ1-5	TRBD1	NA	CASSEGSGGGQPQHF	TGTGCCAGCAGTGAGGGGTCAGGGGGCGGTCAGCCCCAGCATTTT
TRBV7-9	TRBJ1-3	NA	NA	CASSLPGAASGNTIYF	TGTGCCAGCAGCTTACCAGGGGCGGCCTCTGGAAACACCATATATTTT
TRBV5-1	TRBJ2-7	NA	NA	CASSNDGGGIYEQYF	TGCGCCAGCAGCAATGACGGTGGCGGGATTTACGAGCAGTACTTC
TRBV29-1	TRBJ1-2	NA	NA	CSVEGGVYGYTF	TGCAGCGTTGAAGGCGGGGTCTATGGCTACACCTTC
TRBV7-9	TRBJ1-4	NA	NA	CASSSLSRGEDEKLFF	TGTGCCAGCAGCTCCCTGTCCCGGGGGGAGGACGAAAAACTGTTTTTT
TRBV11-2	TRBJ2-7	TRBD2	few	CASSLNTGGYEQYF	TGTGCCAGCAGCTTAAATACGGGGGGCTACGAGCAGTACTTC
TRBV16	TRBJ1-1	NA	NA	CASSQGQGMPEAFF	TGTGCCAGCAGCCAAGGGCAGGGGATGCCTGAAGCTTTCTTT
TRBV6-1	TRBJ2-5	TRBD2	once	CASTPAGLQETQYF	TGTGCCAGCACTCCAGCGGGACTCCAAGAGACCCAGTACTTC